This T cell receptor beta chain was documented in a study of blood T cell repertoires in COVID-19. Whole-study context: Italy, Spain and the United States were the sources of the convalescent and acute COVID-19 samples.

As handled by the study authors: Cell counts per sample came from amplifying reference gene primers. The protocol was immunoSEQ multiplex PCR, while the TCRdb copy is restricted to in-frame clones and leaves out a portion. The V and J calls and the clone size are those of that table, but D and trimming were determined from the DNA. The table records some 150,000 clones, around nine tenths of them present only once. The V gene lost 4 bases and the J gene lost 1 base, with 6 bases spanning the gap. There are 13 residues in the CDR3. CDR1 and CDR2 from the germline V gene are ENHRY and SYGVKD. The study recruited people aged about 18 to 95 years across approximately 23 US areas. Cohort 3 recovered donors had two negative PCRs, clearance, or symptom resolution.

V is TRBV10-3 and J is TRBJ2-3, with D hard to call. The clonotype comes from a woman in her late teens or twenties who had recovered from COVID-19. Material: PBMCs or T cells enriched from blood (not recorded which). DNA of the CDR3: TGTGCCATCAGTGGCCTACGCACAGATACGCAGTATTTT. The encoded protein is CAISGLRTDTQYF.